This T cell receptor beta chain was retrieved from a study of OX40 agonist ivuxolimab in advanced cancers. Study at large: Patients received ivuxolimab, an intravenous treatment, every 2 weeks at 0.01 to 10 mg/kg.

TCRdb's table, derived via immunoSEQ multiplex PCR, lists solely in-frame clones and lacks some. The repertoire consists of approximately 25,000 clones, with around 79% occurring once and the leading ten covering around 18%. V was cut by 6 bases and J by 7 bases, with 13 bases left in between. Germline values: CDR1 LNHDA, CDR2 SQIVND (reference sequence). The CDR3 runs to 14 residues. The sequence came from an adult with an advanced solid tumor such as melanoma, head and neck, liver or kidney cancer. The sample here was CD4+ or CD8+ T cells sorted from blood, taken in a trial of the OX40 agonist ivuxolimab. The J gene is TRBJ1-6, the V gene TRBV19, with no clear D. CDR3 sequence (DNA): TGTGCCAGTAGAGACGGGAGACGAAATTCACCCCTCCACTTT. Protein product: CASRDGRRNSPLHF.